The entry below describes one TCR beta chain. Sequenced by immunoSEQ multiplex PCR; TCRdb stores in-frame clones only, minus some. Of around 70,000 clones listed, about 94% were seen once; the top ten hold 1.5% to 2%. These data are taken from a study of T cell changes during pregnancy in multiple sclerosis. V was clipped by 3 bases and J by 0 bases; unmatched bases: 7. There are 16 residues in the CDR3. The germline V gene encodes CDR1 MGHRA and CDR2 YSYEKL. The genes are TRBV4-1 and TRBJ1-2; 7 bases match TRBD1. The sample in question was peripheral blood, obtained in the first trimester of pregnancy. The source is a female donor in good health, enrolled as a control in a pregnancy study. The CDR3 DNA reads TGCGCCAGCAGCCAGGGTCCCGGGACAGCTAACTATGGCTACACCTTC. This codes for CASSQGPGTANYGYTF.